What follows is one T cell receptor (beta chain) and its context. Trimming removed 4 bases from V and 6 bases from J, with 19 bases in between. Germline loops: CDR1 SGHNT, CDR2 YYREEE (reference sequence). The CDR3 is made up of 16 amino acids. The data are from a study of T cells in tumors after PD-1 blockade. Here immunoSEQ multiplex PCR was the method, and the copy in TCRdb shows in-frame clones only, minus some. The sample carries fewer than 50,000 clones, more than 65% recorded once. The chain has TRBV5-4 and TRBJ2-2, with a tentative D call TRBD2 (5 bases). The sequenced sample was PBMCs, obtained before anti-PD-1 treatment. This receptor was identified in a human donor with basal cell carcinoma. The CDR3 protein is CASSPHKSLASGELFF. CDR3 DNA sequence: TGTGCCAGCAGCCCCCACAAATCGCTAGCATCCGGGGAGCTGTTTTTT. Looking up the rest from reference TRBV5-4 and TRBJ2-2 gives the full variable domain: ETGVTQSPTHLIKTRGQQVTLRCSSQSGHNTVSWYQQALGQGPQFIFQYYREEENGRGNFPPRFSGLQFPNYSSELNVNALELDDSALYLCASSPHKSLASGELFFGEGSRLTVL.